Each of the 4 T cell receptor beta chains below was sequenced from the same sample in a study of cytomegalovirus exposure and HLA in healthy donors. Primers: 60 Vbeta forward and 13 Jbeta reverse. Some clones are missing from TCRdb's copy, which holds only in-frame ones; the method was immunoSEQ multiplex PCR. The table shows approximately 200,000 clones, with around 83% occurring only once. The sample taken for sequencing was PBMCs. Source of these receptors: a girl aged 5 to 17 in good health and CMV-seronegative.

This sequence joins TRBV9 and TRBJ2-3; tentatively, D is TRBD2 (6 bases). Germline CDR1 and CDR2: SGDLS and YYNGEE. The CDR3 contains 17 residues. Trimming left V 1 base short and J 2 bases short, with 17 bases between. CDR3 DNA sequence: TGTGCCAGCAGCGTATCTGTGGGGCGGGATACCACAGATACGCAGTATTTT. Its translation is CASSVSVGRDTTDTQYF.

V and J are TRBV6-1 and TRBJ2-2, with a possible D match to TRBD1 (7 bases). The germline CDR1 and CDR2 sequences are MNHNS and SASEGT. CDR3 size: 15 residues. V was cut by 5 bases and J by 1 base, with 11 bases left in between. The CDR3 DNA is TGTGCCAGCAGTATCCAGGGGGGGAACACCGGGGAGCTGTTTTTT. This sequence encodes CASSIQGGNTGELFF.

This clone was detected only once. The CDR3 nucleotides read TGTGCCAGCAGCCAAGCTCTAGCGGGGGAGAGGGGGGTCGCAGAGACCCAGTACTTC. Translation gives CASSQALAGERGVAETQYF. The chain employs TRBV4-2 and TRBJ2-5; 10 bases fit TRBD2. The CDR3 extends over 19 amino acids. CDR1 LGHNA and CDR2 YNFKEQ come from the germline V gene. Losses at the gene ends were 1 base for V and 4 bases for J; bases not matched to a gene: 15.

With respect to this clone: This same CDR3 is encoded by further DNA sequences in the sample. This chain links TRBV5-1 with TRBJ2-3; no firm D call. The CDR3 loop spans 13 amino acids. Trimming cost V 0 bases and J 3 bases, with 5 bases left between them. The germline CDR1 and CDR2 sequences are SGHRS and YFSETQ. The CDR3 sequence: CASSLAGTDTQYF. In nucleotides, the CDR3 is TGCGCCAGCAGCTTGGCCGGGACAGATACGCAGTATTTT. The full variable domain, its missing parts supplied by reference TRBV5-1 and TRBJ2-3, is KAGVTQTPRYLIKTRGQQVTLSCSPISGHRSVSWYQQTPGQGLQFLFEYFSETQRNKGNFPGRFSGRQFSNSRSEMNVSTLELGDSALYLCASSLAGTDTQYFGPGTRLTVL.